The 22 T cell receptor delta chains in this list originate from one sample, sequenced in a study of Vδ1+ human thymocytes. Whole-study results and caveats: Highly polyclonal TRG and TRD repertoires with Gaussian CDR3 length distributions appeared in thymus.

These receptors have no identified antigens. RNA was extracted from the cells and then reverse transcribed. CDR3 amplicons came from multiplex PCR with pooled V-gene forward and constant-region reverse primers. TCRdb applied CATT to the multiplex PCR reads for clone calling. The table records about 50,000 delta-chain clones, roughly 16% of them present only once. The specimen was Vdelta1+ gamma-delta thymocytes from the thymus. The subset is: FACS-sorted CD3+ TCRalphabeta- TCRVdelta1+ TCRVdelta2- thymocytes. The receptors originated from a girl in the first two years of life who had congenital heart surgery.

This clone was detected a few times. The chain is built from TRDV1 and TRDJ1; 9 bases align to TRDD3. Germline CDR1 is TSWWSYY and CDR2 is QGS. The CDR3 extends over 24 amino acids. Germline trimming cut 3 bases from V and 1 base from J; bases unmatched to any gene: 30. The CDR3 region has the DNA TGTGCTCTTGGGGAGTCTACGCCTCCTTCCCTCCCTGACTGGGGGAGGGGGGTCACCGATAAACTCATCTTT. Translated, it gives CALGESTPPSLPDWGRGVTDKLIF.

The chain has TRDV1 and TRDJ1, with D possibly TRDD3 on 7 matching bases. Trimming cost V 5 bases and J 0 bases, with 31 bases left between them. This CDR3 is built from 21 residues. The germline CDR1 and CDR2 sequences are TSWWSYY and QGS. CDR3: CALGYRSYEMGDSQYTDKLIF. DNA of the CDR3: TGTGCTCTTGGGTACCGATCCTACGAAATGGGGGACTCCCAGTACACCGATAAACTCATCTTT.

This clone was seen only a few times. The rearrangement links TRDV1 to TRDJ1, with TRDD3 identical over 8 bases. Germline CDR1 reads TSWWSYY; CDR2 reads QGS. V gave up 1 base and J gave up 0 bases; unmatched junction bases: 22. The CDR3 is made up of 22 amino acids. Written as DNA, the CDR3 is TGTGCTCTTGGGGAACAGAAAGGATGCCCCCTACAAGTACTGGGGGACACCGATAAACTCATCTTT. Its translation: CALGEQKGCPLQVLGDTDKLIF.

This chain links TRDV1 with TRDJ1; 12 bases are shared with TRDD3. The CDR3 is 22 residues long. Germline CDR1 and CDR2: TSWWSYY and QGS. V lost 1 base, J lost 3 bases, and 21 bases stayed unmatched. For the CDR3, the DNA is TGTGCTCTTGGGGAACGACGCCCCTTCTACGCCTTTACTGGGGGATACTCCGATAAACTCATCTTT. This translates into CALGERRPFYAFTGGYSDKLIF.

The rearrangement links TRDV1 to TRDJ1; maybe TRDD3 (5 bases). This CDR3 comprises 19 residues. Per the germline V gene, CDR1 is TSWWSYY and CDR2 is QGS. Trimming pared 5 bases from V and 1 base from J, leaving 26 bases between. CDR3 in amino acids: CALGSLEGGAPLCTDKLIF. The CDR3 bases are TGTGCTCTTGGGTCTCTGGAGGGGGGCGCCCCCCTCTGCACCGATAAACTCATCTTT.

This clone was seen a few times. The chain couples TRAV29/DV5 to TRDJ1; the match to TRDD3 covers 10 bases. In germline, CDR1 is NSMFDY, CDR2 ISSIKDK. This CDR3 region has 17 residues. The CDR3 loop reads CALALLFFGGGYNGVIF. CDR3 DNA sequence: TGTGCGTTAGCCCTCCTCTTCTTCGGTGGGGGATACAACGGGGTCATCTTT. The variable domain in full, completed from reference TRAV29/DV5 and TRDJ1, reads DQQVKQNSPSLSVQEGRISILNCDYTNSMFDYFLWYKKYPAEGPTFLISISSIKDKNEDGRFTVFLNKSAKHLSLHIVPSQPGDSAVYFCALALLFFGGGYNGVIFGKGTRVTVEP.

A few counts support this clone. A read error may account for a junction end that differs from germline. The same CDR3 can be traced to other DNA sequences in this sample. The rearrangement joins TRAV29/DV5 to TRDJ1; 12 bases are a match to TRDD3. CDR3 length: 19 residues. Germline V gene lookup returns CDR1 NSMFDY and CDR2 ISSIKDK. CDR3 region: CAASATSLGDTSWSDKLIF. The DNA for the CDR3 is TGTGCGGCAAGCGCTACCTCCCTGGGGGATACGTCTTGGTCCGATAAACTCATCTTT.

The J gene is TRDJ1, the V gene TRDV2; 9 nucleotides match TRDD3. The ends lost 3 bases at V and 5 bases at J; junction bases unmatched: 15. Looked up from germline, CDR1 is GEAIGNYY and CDR2 is EKD. This CDR3 is 17 amino acids long. The CDR3 sequence is CACDPQGAGDTSDKLIF. CDR3 sequence (DNA): TGTGCCTGTGACCCCCAAGGGGCTGGGGATACGTCAGATAAACTCATCTTT.

V usage is TRDV1 and J usage is TRDJ1; TRDD3 agrees at 11 bases. Germline V CDR1 and CDR2: TSWWSYY, QGS. J was trimmed by 0 bases and V by 0 bases; bases with no gene match: 30. The CDR3 loop spans 26 amino acids. CDR3 region: CALGELLLEASSAGGYPFYYTDKLIF. The CDR3 region has the DNA TGTGCTCTTGGGGAACTCCTCTTGGAGGCTTCCTCGGCTGGGGGATACCCTTTTTACTACACCGATAAACTCATCTTT.

There are a few counts of this clone. The chain joins TRDV1 to TRDJ1; weak D call: TRDD3 (5 bases). Germline V gene lookup returns CDR1 TSWWSYY and CDR2 QGS. V lost 5 bases and J 0 bases, leaving 19 bases between the germline ends. CDR3 length equals 17 residues. The CDR3 reads CALGTTRGPPYTDKLIF. CDR3 DNA: TGTGCTCTTGGGACAACAAGGGGACCCCCGTACACCGATAAACTCATCTTT.

The V gene is TRDV1, the J gene TRDJ1; the match to TRDD3 covers 9 bases. Per germline, CDR1 TSWWSYY and CDR2 QGS. Trimming at V came to 2 bases and at J to 3 bases, leaving 31 bases not matched to a gene. This CDR3 is 24 amino acids long. CDR3 nucleotide sequence: TGTGCTCTTGGGGAAACAGTAATCCTACGAACTGGGGGACCCAGCCCTAATTGGGCCGATAAACTCATCTTT. Residues: CALGETVILRTGGPSPNWADKLIF.

This chain connects TRDV1 to TRDJ1, with 7 bases matching TRDD3. CDR3 size: 18 residues. The V and J ends lost 4 bases and 1 base, in that order; junction bases with no gene match: 15. CDR1 TSWWSYY and CDR2 QGS come from the germline V gene. CDR3 loop: CALGGGARPGGTTDKLIF. The CDR3, as DNA: TGTGCTCTTGGGGGGGGGGCGCGTCCTGGGGGCACCACCGATAAACTCATCTTT.

This clone was counted only a few times. The chain links TRDV1 to TRDJ1; 9 positions match TRDD3. V lost 3 bases and J lost 2; bases outside the gene matches: 25. Germline V lookup: CDR1 TSWWSYY, CDR2 QGS. This CDR3 comprises 22 residues. The CDR3: CALGDPISIPYWGTEYTDKLIF. CDR3 DNA: TGTGCTCTTGGGGATCCAATATCCATTCCCTACTGGGGGACTGAATATACCGATAAACTCATCTTT.

There are a few counts of this clone. The chain joins TRDV1 to TRDJ1; the match to TRDD3 covers 9 bases. The CDR3 has 21 residues. The V segment lost 0 bases and the J segment 6 bases; nucleotides outside the gene matches: 23. CDR1 TSWWSYY and CDR2 QGS come from the germline V gene. CDR3 coding DNA: TGTGCTCTTGGGGAACTCCCTAGGGTCGCAATGGAGGGGATACGGGCGAATAAACTCATCTTT. It codes for CALGELPRVAMEGIRANKLIF.

This clone has more than one count but fewer than ten. The V gene is TRDV1, the J gene TRDJ1; the match to TRDD3 covers 12 bases. The germline V gene encodes CDR1 TSWWSYY and CDR2 QGS. V trimming: 1 base; J trimming: 0 bases; junction bases outside the gene matches: 15. CDR3 length equals 21 residues. The CDR3 loop is CALGEQARAYWGIPYTDKLIF. Here the CDR3 DNA reads TGTGCTCTTGGGGAACAAGCCCGGGCATACTGGGGGATACCTTACACCGATAAACTCATCTTT.

J is TRDJ1 and V is TRDV1, with D perhaps matching TRDD2 (5 bases). V was cut by 0 bases and J by 5 bases, with 28 bases left in between. Germline CDR1 and CDR2: TSWWSYY and QGS. CDR3 size: 20 residues. The CDR3 nucleotides read TGTGCTCTTGGGGAACTGGCCCTACGTGGCCAAAAACCGATAGGGGATAAACTCATCTTT. Encoded protein: CALGELALRGQKPIGDKLIF.

The chain employs TRDV1 and TRDJ1; 11 bases fit TRDD3. V gave up 5 bases and J gave up 3 bases; unmatched junction bases: 26. CDR3 length: 22 amino acids. Germline lookup yields CDR1 TSWWSYY and CDR2 QGS. The CDR3 DNA reads as TGTGCTCTTGGGAACCCGGAAAAACAACGAATGTACTGGGGGATAAGAGCCGATAAACTCATCTTT. This translates into CALGNPEKQRMYWGIRADKLIF.

There are a few counts of this clone. V gene TRDV1 combines with J gene TRDJ1; possibly TRDD2 for D (8 bases). Germline CDR1 is TSWWSYY and CDR2 is QGS. V was cut by 1 base and J by 0 bases, with 33 bases left in between. CDR3 length equals 23 residues. The CDR3 is CALGEPSTSYVLGDPYYTDKLIF. The CDR3 DNA is TGTGCTCTTGGGGAACCCTCAACTTCCTACGTATTGGGGGACCCCTATTACACCGATAAACTCATCTTT.

The V call is TRDV1, the J call TRDJ1, with D possibly matching TRDD3 (6 bases). This CDR3 comprises 17 residues. Looked up from germline, CDR1 is TSWWSYY and CDR2 is QGS. V was trimmed by 6 bases and J by 0 bases, leaving 20 bases between them. The CDR3 DNA follows: TGTGCTCTTGGCCGCTCGTATATGGGGGTTAACACCGATAAACTCATCTTT. It encodes CALGRSYMGVNTDKLIF.

The chain carries TRDV1 and TRDJ1; the match to TRDD3 covers 7 bases. The germline V gene encodes CDR1 TSWWSYY and CDR2 QGS. The CDR3 length is 21 residues. V dropped 0 bases and J dropped 1; count of bases not matched to a gene: 20. In DNA form, the CDR3 reads TGTGCTCTTGGGGAACTTGGGTACGACCACCTGGGGGTTCCCACCACCGATAAACTCATCTTT. Amino acid sequence: CALGELGYDHLGVPTTDKLIF.

About this clone: A much more abundant neighbour one base away suggests this may be a read error. Other DNA sequences of this sample code for an identical CDR3. This chain connects TRDV2 to TRDJ1, with D maybe TRDD3 (8 bases). Between the trimmed V and J ends, which lost 9 bases and 3 bases, there was a span of 31 bases. Germline values: CDR1 GEAIGNYY, CDR2 EKD. The length of the CDR3 is 18 residues. CDR3 sequence: CAQRSDWGVPTCPDKLIF. DNA for the CDR3: TGTGCCCAAAGAAGTGACTGGGGGGTTCCTACTTGCCCCGATAAACTCATCTTT.

This clone appeared a few times. The chain uses TRDV1 and TRDJ1, with 9 bases lining up with TRDD3. Germline V gives CDR1 TSWWSYY, CDR2 QGS. The CDR3 covers 18 residues. J lost 3 bases, V lost 7 bases, and 18 bases had no gene match. CDR3 loop: CALADLRPASGGSDKLIF. The CDR3 DNA reads TGTGCTCTTGCTGACCTACGTCCCGCGTCTGGGGGATCCGATAAACTCATCTTT.